A single sample is the source of the 15 T cell receptor beta chains below, sequenced in a study of graft-versus-host responses after intestinal transplantation. These receptors' targets are unknown. Using immunoSEQ multiplex PCR, the repertoire was profiled, and TCRdb retains in-frame clones only, with some absent. This table holds about 130,000 clones, 90% to 95% found once. The starting material was unstimulated CD4+ T cells sorted from spleen or lymph node cells, obtained before intestinal transplant. The receptors were gathered from a human donor who received an intestinal transplant.

Only a few counts were recorded for this clone. V and J are TRBV19 and TRBJ1-2; perhaps TRBD1 as D (5 bases). CDR3 length: 13 amino acids. V was cut by 5 bases and J by 1 base, with 8 bases left in between. The V gene's germline CDR1 is LNHDA and CDR2 SQIVND (reference sequence). CDR3 bases: TGTGCCAGTAGTTCTGACAGTAACTATGGCTACACCTTC. Translation gives CASSSDSNYGYTF. Full variable domain (remainder filled in from reference TRBV19 and TRBJ1-2): DGGITQSPKYLFRKEGQNVTLSCEQNLNHDAMYWYRQDPGQGLRLIYYSQIVNDFQKGDIAEGYSVSREKKESFPLTVTSAQKNPTAFYLCASSSDSNYGYTFGSGTRLTVV.

The CDR3 DNA reads TGTGCCAGCAGCTCCGAGACAGGGAACACTGAAGCTTTCTTT. It is translated as CASSSETGNTEAFF. The chain links TRBV7-9 to TRBJ1-1; D is perhaps TRBD1 (6 bases). V lost 4 bases, J lost 1 base, and 10 bases lay in between. The CDR3 has 14 amino acids. The germline V gene has CDR1 SEHNR and CDR2 FQNEAQ (reference sequence).

The V and J genes are TRBV6-1 and TRBJ2-5; TRBD1 is a possible D gene (6 bases). Germline CDR1 and CDR2: MNHNS and SASEGT. The CDR3 has 14 residues. V shed 6 bases and J shed 7 bases, with 18 bases lying between them. Here the CDR3 DNA reads TGTGCCAGCAGCAAGAATCAAGTAGGGGGGACCCAGTACTTC. Translating it yields CASSKNQVGGTQYF.

This rearrangement joins TRBV2 to TRBJ1-5; D is unclear. The V gene lost 3 bases and the J gene lost 2 bases, with 11 bases spanning the gap. Germline assignment: CDR1 SNHLY and CDR2 FYNNEI. The CDR3 is made up of 15 amino acids. CDR3 region: CASSDLGMGNQPQHF. The CDR3 region has the DNA TGTGCCAGCAGTGATCTGGGTATGGGCAATCAGCCCCAGCATTTT. The full variable domain, with the rest looked up from reference TRBV2 and TRBJ1-5, is EPEVTQTPSHQVTQMGQEVILRCVPISNHLYFYWYRQILGQKVEFLVSFYNNEISEKSEIFDDQFSVERPDGSNFTLKIRSTKLEDSAMYFCASSDLGMGNQPQHFGDGTRLSIL.

V is TRBV5-6 and J is TRBJ1-1; 11 bases align to TRBD1. Trimming took 0 bases from V and 4 from J; bases not matched to a gene: 2. CDR3 length: 15 residues. The germline V gene has CDR1 SGHDT and CDR2 YYEEEE. The CDR3 loop is CASSLGDRGITEAFF. DNA of the CDR3: TGTGCCAGCAGCTTGGGGGACAGGGGGATCACTGAAGCTTTCTTT.

The chain employs TRBV19 and TRBJ2-3; D is possibly TRBD1 or TRBD2 (6 bases each). The germline V and J ends were trimmed by 7 bases and 5 bases, with 19 bases remaining between them. CDR3 length: 15 amino acids. Germline-derived CDR1 and CDR2 are LNHDA and SQIVND (reference sequence). DNA for the CDR3: TGTGCCAGTAAGGTTCTCTGGGGGGCCGAAGATACGCAGTATTTT. Amino acids: CASKVLWGAEDTQYF.

The rearrangement uses TRBV5-1 and TRBJ2-7; possible D gene TRBD2, 5 bases. Trimming took off 3 bases at V and 5 bases at J, with 9 bases between the two ends. The CDR3 loop spans 12 amino acids. In germline, CDR1 is SGHRS, CDR2 YFSETQ. The CDR3 sequence: CASSSNGDEQYF. The DNA of the CDR3 is TGCGCCAGCAGCTCAAACGGGGACGAGCAGTACTTC.

The gene calls are TRBV2 and TRBJ2-5; TRBD1 might be the D (5 bases). V was clipped by 7 bases and J by 5 bases, with 17 bases between them. Germline loops: CDR1 SNHLY, CDR2 FYNNEI. This CDR3 comprises 14 residues. Here the CDR3 DNA reads TGTGCCAGCATCGACCAGGTGGGGCGGGAGACCCAGTACTTC. It specifies CASIDQVGRETQYF.

This clone was recorded once. V gene TRBV6-1 combines with J gene TRBJ2-7; 10 nucleotides line up with TRBD2. Germline-derived CDR1 and CDR2 are MNHNS and SASEGT. The V segment lost 0 bases and the J segment 8 bases; nucleotides outside the gene matches: 10. The CDR3 runs to 16 residues. The CDR3 nucleotides read TGTGCCAGCAGTGAAGCGGAGGCTAGCGGGGGCCGGAAGCAGTACTTC. Translated: CASSEAEASGGRKQYF.

V and J are TRBV7-9 and TRBJ1-5; D is perhaps TRBD1 (5 bases). The CDR3 has 14 amino acids. The V and J ends lost 1 base and 9 bases respectively, with 13 bases between them. CDR1 is SEHNR, CDR2 FQNEAQ, per germline (reference sequence). Here the CDR3 DNA reads TGTGCCAGCAGCTTAGACGGGGGGAAGTGGCCCCAGCATTTT. It is translated as CASSLDGGKWPQHF.

In its sample, this clone was seen once. V gene TRBV7-9 combines with J gene TRBJ2-7; D unclear. CDR1 is SEHNR and CDR2 is FQNEAQ in the germline V gene (reference sequence). With 4 bases removed from V and 3 bases from J, the gap between germline ends came to 4 bases. The CDR3 consists of 11 residues. The CDR3 DNA reads as TGTGCCAGCAGCTCCAACTACGAGCAGTACTTC. Protein sequence: CASSSNYEQYF.

This sequence joins TRBV11-2 and TRBJ2-5; TRBD2 matches at 8 bases. Germline loops: CDR1 SGHAT, CDR2 FQNNGV. The CDR3 is made up of 15 amino acids. V gave up 2 bases and J gave up 5 bases; unmatched junction bases: 7. The CDR3 region has the DNA TGTGCCAGCAGCTTATATAGCGGGGTGCGTGAGACCCAGTACTTC. This sequence encodes CASSLYSGVRETQYF.

Regarding this clone: At one boundary the junction diverges from the germline segment, which might be a read error. This chain uses TRBV6-4 with TRBJ1-6; D unclear. Germline loops: CDR1 MRHNA, CDR2 SNTAGT. The length of the CDR3 is 13 residues. The chain's CDR3 is CASSEGPYSPLYF. The DNA of the CDR3 is TGTGCCAGCAGTGAGGGCCCCTATTCACCCCTCTACTTT.

The chain uses TRBV5-1 and TRBJ2-3; 11 bases align to TRBD2. The J segment lost 2 bases and the V segment lost 2 bases, leaving 7 bases of the junction unmatched. Germline loops: CDR1 SGHRS, CDR2 YFSETQ. The CDR3 loop spans 17 amino acids. The CDR3 reads CASSFGLAGGFTDTQYF. In nucleotides, the CDR3 is TGCGCCAGCAGCTTCGGGCTAGCGGGGGGTTTCACAGATACGCAGTATTTT.

This clone was recorded a few times. The chain links TRBV5-8 to TRBJ2-2; the D is unclear. The V end was cut by 3 bases, the J end by 8 bases, with 17 bases between. The CDR3 runs to 15 residues. CDR1 and CDR2 from the germline V gene are SGHTS and YDEGEE. The CDR3 reads CASSSGPSRIGELFF. In DNA, the CDR3 is TGTGCCAGCAGCTCCGGGCCTTCTAGGATTGGGGAGCTGTTTTTT.